This T cell receptor (beta chain) was captured by sequencing in a study of control samples from healthy donors and cancer patients. The J segment lost 3 bases and the V segment lost 5 bases, leaving 2 bases of the junction unmatched. This CDR3 spans 13 amino acids. CDR1 LNHDA and CDR2 SQIVND come from the germline V gene (reference sequence). Method: immunoSEQ multiplex PCR; TCRdb's copy keeps in-frame clones and lacks some. The data hold roughly 160,000 clones, with about 94% observed a single time. What was sequenced was PBMCs. The V gene is TRBV19, the J gene TRBJ2-3, with TRBD2 identical over 7 bases. The origin of this receptor is a man aged 55 to 70 with colorectal cancer. Here the CDR3 reads CASSVLATDTQYF. CDR3 nucleotides: TGTGCCAGTAGTGTACTAGCGACAGATACGCAGTATTTT. The full variable domain, rest sourced from reference TRBV19 and TRBJ2-3, is DGGITQSPKYLFRKEGQNVTLSCEQNLNHDAMYWYRQDPGQGLRLIYYSQIVNDFQKGDIAEGYSVSREKKESFPLTVTSAQKNPTAFYLCASSVLATDTQYFGPGTRLTVL.